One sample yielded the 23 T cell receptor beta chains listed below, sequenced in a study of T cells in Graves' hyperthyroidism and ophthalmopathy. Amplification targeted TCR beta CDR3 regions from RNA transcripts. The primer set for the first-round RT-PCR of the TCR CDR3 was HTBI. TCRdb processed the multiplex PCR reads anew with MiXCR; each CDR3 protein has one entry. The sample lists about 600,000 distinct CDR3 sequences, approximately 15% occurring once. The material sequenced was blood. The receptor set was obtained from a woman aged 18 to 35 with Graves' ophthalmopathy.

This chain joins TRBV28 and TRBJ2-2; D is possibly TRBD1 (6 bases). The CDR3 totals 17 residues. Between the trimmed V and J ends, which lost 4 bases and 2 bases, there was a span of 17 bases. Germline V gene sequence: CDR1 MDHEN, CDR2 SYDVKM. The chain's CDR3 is CASSWGFRGLNTGELFF. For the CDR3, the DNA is TGTGCCAGCAGTTGGGGTTTCAGGGGATTAAACACCGGGGAGCTGTTTTTT.

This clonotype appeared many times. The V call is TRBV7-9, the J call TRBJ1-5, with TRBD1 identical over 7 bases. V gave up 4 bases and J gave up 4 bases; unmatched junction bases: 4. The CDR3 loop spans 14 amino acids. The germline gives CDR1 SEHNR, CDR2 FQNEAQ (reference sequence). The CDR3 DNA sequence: TGTGCCAGCAGCTCCTCGACAGGGAATCAGCCCCAGCATTTT. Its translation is CASSSSTGNQPQHF.

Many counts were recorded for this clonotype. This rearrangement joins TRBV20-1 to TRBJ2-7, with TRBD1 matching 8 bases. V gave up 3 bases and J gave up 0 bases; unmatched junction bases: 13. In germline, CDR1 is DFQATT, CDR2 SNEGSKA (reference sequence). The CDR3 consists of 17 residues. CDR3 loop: CSASWGQEIPVSYEQYF. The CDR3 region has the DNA TGCAGTGCTAGTTGGGGACAGGAAATACCAGTCTCCTACGAGCAGTACTTC.

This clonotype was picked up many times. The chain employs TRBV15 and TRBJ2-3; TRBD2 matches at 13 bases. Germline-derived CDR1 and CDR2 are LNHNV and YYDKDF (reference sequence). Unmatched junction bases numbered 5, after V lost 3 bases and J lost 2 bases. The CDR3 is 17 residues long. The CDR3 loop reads CATSSPTSGRFTDTQYF. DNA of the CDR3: TGTGCCACCAGCAGCCCGACTAGCGGGAGGTTCACAGATACGCAGTATTTT. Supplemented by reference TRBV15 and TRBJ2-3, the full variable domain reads DAMVIQNPRYQVTQFGKPVTLSCSQTLNHNVMYWYQQKSSQAPKLLFHYYDKDFNNEADTPDNFQSRRPNTSFCFLDIRSPGLGDTAMYLCATSSPTSGRFTDTQYFGPGTRLTVL.

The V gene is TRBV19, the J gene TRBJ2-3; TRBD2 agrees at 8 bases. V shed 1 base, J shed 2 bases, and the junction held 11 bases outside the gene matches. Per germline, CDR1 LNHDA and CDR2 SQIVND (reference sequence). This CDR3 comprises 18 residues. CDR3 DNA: TGTGCCAGTAGTATAGTTGGCTTGGCGGGAGGAGACACAGATACGCAGTATTTT. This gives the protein CASSIVGLAGGDTDTQYF.

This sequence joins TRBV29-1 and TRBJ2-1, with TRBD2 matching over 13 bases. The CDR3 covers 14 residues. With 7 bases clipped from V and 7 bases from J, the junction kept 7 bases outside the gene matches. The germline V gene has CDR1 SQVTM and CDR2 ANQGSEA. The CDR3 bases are TGCAGCGCCGAGGGACTAGCGGGAATGAATGAGCAGTTCTTC. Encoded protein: CSAEGLAGMNEQFF.

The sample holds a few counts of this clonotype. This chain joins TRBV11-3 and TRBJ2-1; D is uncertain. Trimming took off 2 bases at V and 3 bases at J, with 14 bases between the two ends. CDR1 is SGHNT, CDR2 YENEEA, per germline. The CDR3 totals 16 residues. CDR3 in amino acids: CASSLLAPAGYNEQFF. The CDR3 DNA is TGTGCCAGCAGCTTACTCGCCCCGGCCGGCTACAATGAGCAGTTCTTC.

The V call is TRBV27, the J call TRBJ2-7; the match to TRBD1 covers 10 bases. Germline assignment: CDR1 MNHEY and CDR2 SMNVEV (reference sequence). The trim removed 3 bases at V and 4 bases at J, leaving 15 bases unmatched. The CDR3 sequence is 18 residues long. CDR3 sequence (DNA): TGTGCCAGCAGTTTTTGGGACGTCGGACAGGGGGTGGGATACGAGCAGTACTTC. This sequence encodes CASSFWDVGQGVGYEQYF.

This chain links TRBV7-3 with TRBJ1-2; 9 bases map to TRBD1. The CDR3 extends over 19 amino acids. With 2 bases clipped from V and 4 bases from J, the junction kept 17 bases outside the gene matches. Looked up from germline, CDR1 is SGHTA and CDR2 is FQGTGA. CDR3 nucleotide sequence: TGTGCCAGCAGCTTATCTGCCCGACAGGGGGAGGCCCTGATCTATGGCTACACCTTC. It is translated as CASSLSARQGEALIYGYTF.

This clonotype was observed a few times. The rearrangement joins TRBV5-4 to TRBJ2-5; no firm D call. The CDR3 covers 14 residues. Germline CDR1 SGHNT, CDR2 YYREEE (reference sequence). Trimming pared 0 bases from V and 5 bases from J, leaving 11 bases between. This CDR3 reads CASSLVAGRETQYF. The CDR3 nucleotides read TGTGCCAGCAGCTTGGTTGCTGGTCGGGAGACCCAGTACTTC.

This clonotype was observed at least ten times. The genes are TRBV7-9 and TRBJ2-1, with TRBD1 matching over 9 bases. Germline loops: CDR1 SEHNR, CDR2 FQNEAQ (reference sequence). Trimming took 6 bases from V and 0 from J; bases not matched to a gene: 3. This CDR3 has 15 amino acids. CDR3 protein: CASRGTGSSYNEQFF. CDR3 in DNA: TGTGCCAGCAGGGGGACAGGGAGCTCCTACAATGAGCAGTTCTTC.

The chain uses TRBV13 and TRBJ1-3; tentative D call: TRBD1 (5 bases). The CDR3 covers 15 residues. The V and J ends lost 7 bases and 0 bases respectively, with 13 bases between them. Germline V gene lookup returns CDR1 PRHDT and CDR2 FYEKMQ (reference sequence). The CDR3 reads CASTLGDLSGNTIYF. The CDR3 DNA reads TGTGCCAGCACCTTGGGGGATCTCTCTGGAAACACCATATATTTT.

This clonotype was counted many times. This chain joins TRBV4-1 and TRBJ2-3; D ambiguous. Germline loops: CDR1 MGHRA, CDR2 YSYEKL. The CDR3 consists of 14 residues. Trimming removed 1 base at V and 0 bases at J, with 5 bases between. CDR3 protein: CASSQVQSTDTQYF. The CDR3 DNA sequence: TGCGCCAGCAGCCAAGTACAGAGCACAGATACGCAGTATTTT.

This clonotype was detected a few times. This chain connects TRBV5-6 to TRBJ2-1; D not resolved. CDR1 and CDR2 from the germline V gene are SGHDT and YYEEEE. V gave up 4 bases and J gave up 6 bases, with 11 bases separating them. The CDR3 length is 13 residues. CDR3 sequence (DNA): TGTGCCAGCAGCCCCCGAATCGGCAATGAGCAGTTCTTC. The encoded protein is CASSPRIGNEQFF.

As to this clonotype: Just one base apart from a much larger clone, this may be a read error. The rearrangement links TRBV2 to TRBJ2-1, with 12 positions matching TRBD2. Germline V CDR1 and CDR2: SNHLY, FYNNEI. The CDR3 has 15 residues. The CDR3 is CASIPGLAGHNGQFF. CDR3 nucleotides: TGTGCCAGCATTCCCGGACTAGCGGGACACAATGGGCAGTTCTTC.

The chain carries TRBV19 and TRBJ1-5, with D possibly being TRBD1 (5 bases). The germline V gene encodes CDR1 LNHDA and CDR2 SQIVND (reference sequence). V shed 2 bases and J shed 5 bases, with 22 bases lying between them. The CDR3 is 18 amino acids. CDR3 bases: TGTGCCAGTAGTATATTAGGGACTACAGGCTACTCCTATCAGCCCCAGCATTTT. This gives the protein CASSILGTTGYSYQPQHF.

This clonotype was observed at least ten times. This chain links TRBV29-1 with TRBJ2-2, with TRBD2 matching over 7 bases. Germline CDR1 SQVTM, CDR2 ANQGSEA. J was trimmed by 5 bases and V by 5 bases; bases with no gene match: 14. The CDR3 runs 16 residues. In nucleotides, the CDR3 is TGCAGCGTTAGACCGTTCCCTAGCGGTGATACCGGGGAGCTGTTTTTT. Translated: CSVRPFPSGDTGELFF.

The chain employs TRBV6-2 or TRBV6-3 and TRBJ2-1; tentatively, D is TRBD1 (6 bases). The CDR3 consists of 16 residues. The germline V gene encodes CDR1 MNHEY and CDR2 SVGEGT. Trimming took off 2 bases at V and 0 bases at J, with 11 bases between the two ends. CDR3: CASSYQGTYSYNEQFF. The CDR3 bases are TGTGCCAGCAGTTACCAGGGGACCTACTCCTACAATGAGCAGTTCTTC.

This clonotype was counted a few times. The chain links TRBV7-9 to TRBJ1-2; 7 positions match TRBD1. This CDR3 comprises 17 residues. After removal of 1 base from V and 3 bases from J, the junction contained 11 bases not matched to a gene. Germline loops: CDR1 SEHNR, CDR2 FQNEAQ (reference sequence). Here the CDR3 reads CASSLGYDPGTDYGYTF. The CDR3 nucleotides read TGTGCCAGCAGCTTAGGATATGATCCCGGGACAGACTATGGCTACACCTTC.

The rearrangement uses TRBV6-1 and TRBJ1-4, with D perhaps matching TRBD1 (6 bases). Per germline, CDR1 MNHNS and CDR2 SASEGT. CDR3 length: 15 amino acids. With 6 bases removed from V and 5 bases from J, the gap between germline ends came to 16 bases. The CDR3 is CASRRGGTPNEKLFF. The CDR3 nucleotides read TGTGCCAGCAGACGCGGGGGCACGCCCAATGAAAAACTGTTTTTT.

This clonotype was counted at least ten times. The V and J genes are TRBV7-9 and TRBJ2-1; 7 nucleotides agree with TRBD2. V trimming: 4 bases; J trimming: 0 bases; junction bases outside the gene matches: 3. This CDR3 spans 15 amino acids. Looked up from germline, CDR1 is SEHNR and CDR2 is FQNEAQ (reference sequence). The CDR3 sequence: CASSSTSSSYNEQFF. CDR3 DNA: TGTGCCAGCAGCTCGACTAGCTCCTCCTACAATGAGCAGTTCTTC.

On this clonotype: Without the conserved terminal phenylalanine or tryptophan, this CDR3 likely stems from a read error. The CDR3 sequence: CASSIMDRQETQYL. In DNA form, the CDR3 reads TGTGCCAGTAGTATCATGGACAGACAAGAGACCCAGTACCTC. V is TRBV19 and J is TRBJ2-5, with D possibly TRBD1 on 6 matching bases. The germline V gene encodes CDR1 LNHDA and CDR2 SQIVND (reference sequence). V was shortened by 3 bases and J by 2 bases, with 10 bases between the two germline ends. The CDR3 consists of 14 residues.

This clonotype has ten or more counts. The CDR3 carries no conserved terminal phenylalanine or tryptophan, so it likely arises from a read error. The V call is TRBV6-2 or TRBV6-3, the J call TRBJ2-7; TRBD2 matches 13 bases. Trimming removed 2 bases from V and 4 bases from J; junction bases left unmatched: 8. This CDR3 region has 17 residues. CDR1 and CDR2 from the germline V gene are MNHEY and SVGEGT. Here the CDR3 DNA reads TGTGCCAGCAGTTACGGGGGACTAGCGGGATCGTCGTACGAGCAGTACCTC. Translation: CASSYGGLAGSSYEQYL.